This passage covers 29 T cell receptor beta chains from one sample sequenced in a study of cytomegalovirus exposure and HLA in healthy donors. PCR involved 60 Vbeta and 13 Jbeta primers. Profiled with immunoSEQ multiplex PCR; TCRdb holds only in-frame clones, not every one. The sample lists around 130,000 clones; approximately 82% were seen once. The specimen sequenced was PBMCs. The receptors come from a boy aged 2-9 years in good health and CMV-seronegative.

V gene TRBV29-1 combines with J gene TRBJ2-1; 7 positions match TRBD2. V dropped 5 bases and J dropped 9; count of bases not matched to a gene: 7. CDR3 length: 12 residues. CDR1 and CDR2 from the germline V gene are SQVTM and ANQGSEA. This CDR3 reads CSVQRGTGEQFF. In DNA form, the CDR3 reads TGCAGCGTTCAGCGGGGTACTGGTGAGCAGTTCTTC.

This clone was recorded once. The V gene is TRBV9, the J gene TRBJ1-4; D is possibly TRBD1 (5 bases). Trimming left V 1 base short and J 0 bases short, with 7 bases between. The CDR3 loop spans 15 amino acids. Germline V lookup: CDR1 SGDLS, CDR2 YYNGEE. The CDR3 sequence is CASSVLGATNEKLFF. The CDR3 region has the DNA TGTGCCAGCAGCGTACTAGGGGCAACTAATGAAAAACTGTTTTTT.

The table lists this clone with a few counts. This rearrangement joins TRBV10-3 to TRBJ1-1, with D tentatively TRBD1 (5 bases). The germline gives CDR1 ENHRY, CDR2 SYGVKD. Trimming shortened V by 4 bases and J by 0 bases, and 9 bases separated the two germline ends. The CDR3 consists of 14 residues. This CDR3 reads CAISAQAMNTEAFF. DNA of the CDR3: TGTGCCATCAGTGCACAGGCCATGAACACTGAAGCTTTCTTT.

This chain uses TRBV6-5 with TRBJ2-7, with 8 nucleotides matching TRBD1. With V trimmed by 10 bases and J by 1 base, 6 bases remained unmatched. Germline CDR1 MNHEY, CDR2 SVGAGI. This CDR3 region has 13 residues. CDR3 in amino acids: CATSDRVSYEQYF. For the CDR3, the DNA is TGTGCCACTTCGGACAGGGTGTCCTACGAGCAGTACTTC.

The chain combines TRBV4-1 with TRBJ1-2, with D possibly matching TRBD1 (5 bases). The CDR3 covers 16 residues. With 0 bases removed from V and 4 bases from J, the gap between germline ends came to 15 bases. Germline values: CDR1 MGHRA, CDR2 YSYEKL. Written as DNA, the CDR3 is TGCGCCAGCAGCCAAGATCGACAGACCAGCGCCTATGGCTACACCTTC. Protein sequence: CASSQDRQTSAYGYTF.

The CDR3 DNA follows: TGTGCCAGCAGCCTAAGACTAGCGGTCAGGGAGACCCAGTACTTC. It encodes CASSLRLAVRETQYF. The chain has TRBV7-2 and TRBJ2-5; the match to TRBD2 covers 9 bases. The CDR3 is 15 amino acids. After removal of 5 bases from V and 5 bases from J, the junction contained 9 bases not matched to a gene. From germline, CDR1 is SGHTA and CDR2 FQGNSA.

V and J are TRBV4-2 and TRBJ1-2; the D gene is possibly TRBD1 (5 bases). This CDR3 has 13 amino acids. The germline gives CDR1 LGHNA, CDR2 YNFKEQ. The V end lost 3 bases, the J end lost 4 bases, and 9 bases lay between the germline ends. The CDR3 sequence: CASSQEGAYGYTF. As DNA, the CDR3 is TGTGCCAGCAGCCAGGAAGGGGCCTATGGCTACACCTTC.

The chain carries TRBV9 and TRBJ2-2; TRBD2 agrees at 11 bases. CDR3 length: 13 amino acids. The V gene end was trimmed by 7 bases and the J gene end by 8 bases; junction bases not matched to a gene: 4. The germline gives CDR1 SGDLS, CDR2 YYNGEE. CDR3 region: CASGLAGTGELFF. In nucleotides, the CDR3 is TGTGCCAGCGGACTAGCGGGTACGGGGGAGCTGTTTTTT. The full variable domain, with the rest looked up from reference TRBV9 and TRBJ2-2, is DSGVTQTPKHLITATGQRVTLRCSPRSGDLSVYWYQQSLDQGLQFLIQYYNGEERAKGNILERFSAQQFPDLHSELNLSSLELGDSALYFCASGLAGTGELFFGEGSRLTVL.

This clone was recorded only once. The chain recombines TRBV5-4 with TRBJ1-2, with D possibly being TRBD1 (5 bases). Trimming removed 4 bases from V and 3 bases from J, with 13 bases in between. The CDR3 has 14 amino acids. Germline V gives CDR1 SGHNT, CDR2 YYREEE (reference sequence). The CDR3: CASSQGLADYGYTF. Here the CDR3 DNA reads TGTGCCAGCAGCCAGGGCTTGGCGGACTATGGCTACACCTTC.

V gene TRBV6-1 combines with J gene TRBJ1-5; D remains ambiguous. The germline CDR1 and CDR2 sequences are MNHNS and SASEGT. The CDR3 covers 12 residues. V lost 0 bases and J 9 bases, leaving 6 bases between the germline ends. CDR3 loop: CASSEAPRPQHF. In DNA, the CDR3 is TGTGCCAGCAGTGAAGCCCCGCGGCCCCAGCATTTT.

This chain uses TRBV5-1 with TRBJ1-1, with 8 bases lining up with TRBD1. V trimming: 3 bases; J trimming: 2 bases; junction bases outside the gene matches: 6. CDR3 length equals 15 residues. From germline, CDR1 is SGHRS and CDR2 YFSETQ. The CDR3 reads CASSWGTGANTEAFF. The CDR3 DNA is TGCGCCAGCAGCTGGGGGACAGGAGCAAACACTGAAGCTTTCTTT.

The sample holds one count of this clone. The chain couples TRBV4-1 to TRBJ2-1; the match to TRBD1 covers 8 bases. Per germline, CDR1 MGHRA and CDR2 YSYEKL. This CDR3 is 15 amino acids long. With V trimmed by 5 bases and J by 8 bases, 11 bases remained unmatched. CDR3 loop: CASSTQPSGGDEQFF. The CDR3 DNA follows: TGCGCCAGCAGCACTCAACCCTCAGGGGGCGATGAGCAGTTCTTC.

The J gene is TRBJ1-2, the V gene TRBV7-6; no firm D call. From germline, CDR1 is SGHVS and CDR2 FNYEAQ. The CDR3 sequence is 14 residues long. Deletions cut 4 bases from V and 5 bases from J, with 14 bases between. The CDR3 is CASSSADTEYGYTF. The CDR3 nucleotides read TGTGCCAGCAGCTCCGCTGACACGGAATATGGCTACACCTTC.

This clone was observed a single time. The rearrangement joins TRBV7-9 to TRBJ1-4, with 9 bases that match TRBD1. J lost 7 bases, V lost 5 bases, and 8 bases had no gene match. CDR1 is SEHNR and CDR2 is FQNEAQ in the germline V gene (reference sequence). This CDR3 is built from 15 residues. DNA of the CDR3: TGTGCCAGCAGCGAGGACAGGGGATTTCGTGAAAAACTGTTTTTT. Amino acids: CASSEDRGFREKLFF. Together with reference TRBV7-9 and TRBJ1-4, the CDR3 gives the full variable domain: DTGVSQNPRHKITKRGQNVTFRCDPISEHNRLYWYRQTLGQGPEFLTYFQNEAQLEKSRLLSDRFSAERPKGSFSTLEIQRTEQGDSAMYLCASSEDRGFREKLFFGSGTQLSVL.

The sample holds one count of this clone. This chain connects TRBV27 to TRBJ1-4, with D unclear. The CDR3 runs 14 residues. The germline CDR1 and CDR2 sequences are MNHEY and SMNVEV (reference sequence). V was trimmed by 6 bases and J by 5 bases, leaving 13 bases between them. The CDR3 here is CASSLKPGNEKLFF. The CDR3 region has the DNA TGTGCCAGCAGCCTCAAGCCCGGGAATGAAAAACTGTTTTTT.

Only a few counts were recorded for this clone. The chain is built from TRBV2 and TRBJ1-1, with 7 bases aligning to TRBD1. The germline V gene has CDR1 SNHLY and CDR2 FYNNEI. Trimming took 7 bases from V and 2 from J; bases not matched to a gene: 4. The CDR3 is made up of 13 amino acids. CDR3 sequence: CASKGAYNTEAFF. The CDR3 DNA is TGTGCCAGCAAGGGGGCTTACAACACTGAAGCTTTCTTT.

V gene TRBV4-1 combines with J gene TRBJ1-1; D is perhaps TRBD1 (6 bases). Per the germline V gene, CDR1 is MGHRA and CDR2 is YSYEKL. Trimming pared 1 base from V and 1 base from J, leaving 19 bases between. CDR3 length equals 18 residues. The CDR3 region has the DNA TGCGCCAGCAGCCAAGTCATACAGGGACTAACCTCGAACACTGAAGCTTTCTTT. Protein product: CASSQVIQGLTSNTEAFF.

V and J are TRBV7-2 and TRBJ2-1; TRBD2 might be the D (7 bases). Trimming took 4 bases from V and 13 from J, leaving 20 bases between them. CDR1 is SGHTA, CDR2 FQGNSA, per germline. CDR3 length: 14 residues. The CDR3 sequence: CASSSRGGAITQFF. CDR3 nucleotides: TGTGCCAGCAGCTCCCGAGGGGGGGCAATTACACAGTTCTTC.

The genes are TRBV10-1 and TRBJ2-3; 16 nucleotides agree with TRBD2. The CDR3 is 17 residues long. The germline CDR1 and CDR2 sequences are WNHNN and SYGVQD (reference sequence). CDR3 amino acids: CPHTGTSGRAGTDTQYF. DNA for the CDR3: TGCCCGCATACCGGGACTAGCGGGAGGGCCGGCACAGATACGCAGTATTTT.

The V gene is TRBV4-2, the J gene TRBJ2-5; TRBD2 agrees at 7 bases. Trimming removed 4 bases from V and 2 bases from J; junction bases left unmatched: 7. Germline V lookup: CDR1 LGHNA, CDR2 YNFKEQ. The CDR3 is made up of 15 amino acids. The CDR3 is CASSPGVSGQETQYF. The CDR3 coding sequence is TGTGCCAGCAGCCCGGGGGTTAGCGGGCAAGAGACCCAGTACTTC.

On this clone itself: Other nucleotide sequences from this sample produce the same CDR3. CDR3 protein: CASSQGGGYTF. For the CDR3, the DNA is TGTGCCAGCAGTCAGGGAGGTGGCTACACCTTC. The rearrangement uses TRBV6-5 and TRBJ1-2; tentatively, D is TRBD1 (5 bases). The V end lost 5 bases, the J end lost 7 bases, and 8 bases lay between the germline ends. Germline CDR1 and CDR2: MNHEY and SVGAGI. The CDR3 consists of 11 residues.

The chain uses TRBV29-1 and TRBJ2-1, with D maybe TRBD1 (6 bases). The CDR3 covers 15 residues. CDR1 is SQVTM, CDR2 ANQGSEA, per germline. Trimming took 0 bases from V and 4 from J, leaving 13 bases between them. The CDR3 loop reads CSVEDLDSFYNEQFF. CDR3 in DNA: TGCAGCGTTGAAGATCTGGACAGCTTTTACAATGAGCAGTTCTTC.

This rearrangement joins TRBV6-6 to TRBJ1-2; 9 bases align to TRBD1. V shed 6 bases and J 4 bases; nucleotides not matched to a gene: 9. Germline V gene lookup returns CDR1 MNHNY and CDR2 SVGAGI (reference sequence). The CDR3 totals 15 residues. CDR3: CASRGQGSRRYGYTF. The CDR3 coding sequence is TGTGCCAGCAGGGGACAGGGCTCTAGGCGCTATGGCTACACCTTC.

The gene calls are TRBV6-1 and TRBJ2-2; 10 nucleotides align to TRBD2. J was trimmed by 3 bases and V by 7 bases; bases with no gene match: 5. The CDR3 has 15 amino acids. CDR1 and CDR2 (germline): MNHNS, SASEGT. CDR3 sequence: CASTRTSGDTGELFF. The CDR3 region has the DNA TGTGCCAGCACCAGAACTAGCGGGGACACCGGGGAGCTGTTTTTT.

This rearrangement joins TRBV19 to TRBJ2-6; possibly TRBD1 for D (5 bases). Germline V gene lookup returns CDR1 LNHDA and CDR2 SQIVND (reference sequence). The ends were cut back, 6 bases at V and 1 base at J, with 10 bases in the middle. The CDR3 is 15 amino acids. In DNA, the CDR3 is TGTGCCAGTAGAAGACAGATTTCTGGGGCCAACGTCCTGACTTTC. It codes for CASRRQISGANVLTF.

This sequence joins TRBV27 and TRBJ2-7; no firm D call. V was trimmed by 3 bases and J by 1 base, leaving 7 bases between them. Germline V CDR1 and CDR2: MNHEY, SMNVEV (reference sequence). CDR3 length equals 13 residues. The DNA for the CDR3 is TGTGCCAGCAGTTTGGGCCGATCCTACGAGCAGTACGTC. As protein: CASSLGRSYEQYV.

The chain recombines TRBV11-2 with TRBJ2-1; 9 nucleotides align to TRBD2. The V and J ends lost 1 base and 3 bases, in that order; junction bases with no gene match: 7. Germline V lookup: CDR1 SGHAT, CDR2 FQNNGV. This CDR3 region has 17 residues. The DNA for the CDR3 is TGTGCCAGCAGCTTAGGGCGAGCTAGCGGGGTCTACAATGAGCAGTTCTTC. Its translation: CASSLGRASGVYNEQFF.

This chain connects TRBV5-1 to TRBJ2-1; TRBD2 agrees at 7 bases. Germline CDR1 reads SGHRS; CDR2 reads YFSETQ. After removal of 2 bases from V and 0 bases from J, the junction contained 2 bases not matched to a gene. The CDR3 runs to 15 residues. The CDR3 here is CASSLAGSSYNEQFF. The DNA for the CDR3 is TGCGCCAGCAGCTTAGCGGGAAGCTCCTACAATGAGCAGTTCTTC.

The chain couples TRBV7-7 to TRBJ2-5, with D possibly being TRBD1 (5 bases). The CDR3 totals 13 residues. Per germline, CDR1 SSHAT and CDR2 FNYEAQ (reference sequence). This CDR3 is CASSAVQEETQYF. The CDR3 coding sequence is TGTGCTTCTTCAGCTGTACAGGAAGAGACCCAGTACTTC.